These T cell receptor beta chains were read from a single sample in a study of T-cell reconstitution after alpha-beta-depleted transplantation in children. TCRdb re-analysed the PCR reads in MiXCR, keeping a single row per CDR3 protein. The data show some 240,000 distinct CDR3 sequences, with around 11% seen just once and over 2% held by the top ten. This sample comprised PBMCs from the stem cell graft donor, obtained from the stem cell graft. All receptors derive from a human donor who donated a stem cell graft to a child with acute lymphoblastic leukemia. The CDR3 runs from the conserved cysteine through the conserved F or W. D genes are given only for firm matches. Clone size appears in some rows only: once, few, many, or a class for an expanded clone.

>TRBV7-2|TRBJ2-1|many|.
TGTGCCAGCAGTAGTTTGTTGAATCAGTTCTTC
CASSSLLNQFF
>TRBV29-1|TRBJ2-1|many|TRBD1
TGCAGCGTTGAAGTTGGAGGGACAGGGGTTGGGAATGAGCAGTTCTTC
CSVEVGGTGVGNEQFF
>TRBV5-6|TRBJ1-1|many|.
TGTGCCAGCAGCTTTGTCTCGGTGGGGTGGGCCCCCCAACAGCCGAACACTGAAGCTTTCTTT
CASSFVSVGWAPQQPNTEAFF
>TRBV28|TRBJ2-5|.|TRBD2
TGTGCCAGCAGGCCCGGGGGGGGGAAAGAGACCCAGTACTTC
CASRPGGGKETQYF
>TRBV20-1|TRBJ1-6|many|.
TGCAGTGCTATAAGGTCCACCTATAATTCACCCCTCCACTTT
CSAIRSTYNSPLHF
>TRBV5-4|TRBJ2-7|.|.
TGTGCCAGCAGCCCCCATAACGGCTACGAGCAGTACTTC
CASSPHNGYEQYF
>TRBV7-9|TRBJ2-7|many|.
TGTGCCAGCAGCTCCGGGTCCCGGGATGTCTTGTCCGAGCAGTACTTC
CASSSGSRDVLSEQYF
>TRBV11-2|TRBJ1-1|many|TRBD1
TGTGCCAGCAGCCGGACAGGCGTGAACACTGAAGCTTTCTTT
CASSRTGVNTEAFF
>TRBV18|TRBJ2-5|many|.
TGTGCCAGCTCGGGAGTCCAAGAGACCCAGTACTTC
CASSGVQETQYF
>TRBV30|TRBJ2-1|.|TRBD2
TGTGCCTGGAGTGATAGGCTAGCGGGGGGGCGAACCTACAATGAGCAGTTCTTC
CAWSDRLAGGRTYNEQFF
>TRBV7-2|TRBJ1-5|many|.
TGTGCCAGCAGCTTGGAGCCACGGGGCCCCCGCAAGCATTTT
CASSLEPRGPRKHF
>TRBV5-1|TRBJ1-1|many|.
TGCGCCAGCAGCTTGGGGGGGCGGAACACTGAAGCTTTCTTT
CASSLGGRNTEAFF
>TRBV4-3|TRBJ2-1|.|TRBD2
TGCGCCAGCAGCCAAGATGTCGGGGGGAACTACAATGAGCAGTTCTTC
CASSQDVGGNYNEQFF
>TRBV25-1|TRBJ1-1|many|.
TGTGCCAGCCGGGAGGGAGGGGGGAACACTGAAGCTTTCTTT
CASREGGGNTEAFF
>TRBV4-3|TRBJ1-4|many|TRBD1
TGCGCCAGCAGCCAACGACAGGGGGCGGTGAGGGAAAAACTGTTTTTT
CASSQRQGAVREKLFF
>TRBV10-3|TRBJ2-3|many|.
TGTGCCATCAGTGGCGGGGAGATCACAGATATGCAGTATTTT
CAISGGEITDMQYF
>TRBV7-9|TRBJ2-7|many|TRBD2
TGTGCCAGCAGCTCTCGACTAGCGGGAGGGAACTACGAGCAGTACTTC
CASSSRLAGGNYEQYF
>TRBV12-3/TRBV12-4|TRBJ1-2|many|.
TGTGCCAGCAGTTTAGCGCATCAGGGTGGCTACACCTTC
CASSLAHQGGYTF
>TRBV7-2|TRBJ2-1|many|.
TGTGCCAGCAGCTCCAATTCTTATTCTTCCTACAATGAGCAGTTCTTC
CASSSNSYSSYNEQFF
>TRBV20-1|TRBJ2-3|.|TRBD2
TGCAGTGCCGGGCGGGAGGCGGGCACAGATACGCAGTATTTT
CSAGREAGTDTQYF
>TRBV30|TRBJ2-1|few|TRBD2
TGTGCCTGGAGTGTTAGCCTAGCGGGAGTGAGGACCTACAATGAGCAGTTCTTC
CAWSVSLAGVRTYNEQFF
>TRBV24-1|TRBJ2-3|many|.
TGTGCCACCAGTGTAGGGGGCGGGATTACAGATACGCAGTATTTT
CATSVGGGITDTQYF
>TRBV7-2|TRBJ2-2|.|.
TGTGCCAGCAGCTTAAATCCAGGATTGAACACCGGGGAGCTGTTTTTT
CASSLNPGLNTGELFF
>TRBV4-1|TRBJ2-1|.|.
TGCGCCAGCAGCCAAGGCCCAGGGGTCTATGATGAGCAGTTCTTC
CASSQGPGVYDEQFF
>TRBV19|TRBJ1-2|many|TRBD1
TGTGCCAGTAGCCCCCTGAGGACAGGGTACTATGGCTACACCTTC
CASSPLRTGYYGYTF
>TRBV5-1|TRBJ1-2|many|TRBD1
TGCGCCAGCAGTAGAGACAGGGCGTATAACTATGGCTACACCTTC
CASSRDRAYNYGYTF
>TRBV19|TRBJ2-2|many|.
TGTGCCAGTAGTACCCGCGGACCCAGGAACACCGGGGAGCTGTTTTTT
CASSTRGPRNTGELFF
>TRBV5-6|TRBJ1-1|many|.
TGTGCCAGCAGCCCGGGACGGCTCTTCGAAGCTTTCTTT
CASSPGRLFEAFF
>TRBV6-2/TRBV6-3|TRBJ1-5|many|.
TGTGCCAGCAGTTATCGCAGGGGAGGTTATCAGCCCCAGCATTTT
CASSYRRGGYQPQHF
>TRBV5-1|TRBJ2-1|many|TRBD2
TGCGCCAGCAGCTGGGAGGGAACCCGCAATGAGCAGTTCTTC
CASSWEGTRNEQFF
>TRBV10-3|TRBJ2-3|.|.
TGTGCCATCAGTCGAGACCCAGATACGCAGTATTTT
CAISRDPDTQYF
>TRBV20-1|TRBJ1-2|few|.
TGCAGTGCTAGAGATTTGACCATGTTCGGAACGGCTTCTAACTATGGCTACACCTTC
CSARDLTMFGTASNYGYTF
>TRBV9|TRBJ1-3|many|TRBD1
TGTGCCAGCAGCGCGGGACAGCTAAGCTCTGGAAACACCATATATTTT
CASSAGQLSSGNTIYF
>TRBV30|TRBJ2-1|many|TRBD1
TGTGCCTGGAGTTCCACGACAGGGGATTCCTACAATGAGCAGTTCTTC
CAWSSTTGDSYNEQFF
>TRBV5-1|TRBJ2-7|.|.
TGCGCCAGCAGCAGATCCGCAGGGCTCAACTCCCACGAGCAGTACTTC
CASSRSAGLNSHEQYF
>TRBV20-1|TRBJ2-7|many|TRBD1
TGCAGTGCTAGAGAATCTGGACAGGGAACCTACGAGCAGTACTTC
CSARESGQGTYEQYF
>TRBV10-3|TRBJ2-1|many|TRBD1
TGTGCCATCAGTGAGTCGATGGCTTCTCAGCAGTCGGGACAGGCCTACAATGAGCAGTTCTTC
CAISESMASQQSGQAYNEQFF